This T cell receptor beta chain was found in a study of cytomegalovirus exposure and HLA in healthy donors. PCR involved 60 Vbeta and 13 Jbeta primers. Libraries were prepared by immunoSEQ multiplex PCR; TCRdb keeps only in-frame clonotypes and omits some of them. The data show about 180,000 clones, with about four fifths seen just once and less than 0.4% held by the top ten. Germline V gene lookup returns CDR1 WNHNN and CDR2 SYGVQD (reference sequence). This CDR3 is 15 amino acids long. Trimming took 2 bases from V and 4 from J; bases not matched to a gene: 5. The sequenced sample consisted of PBMCs. J is TRBJ2-3 and V is TRBV10-1; 8 bases line up with TRBD2. The source is a boy aged 2 to 10 in good health and CMV-seronegative. CDR3 DNA: TGCGCCAGCAGTGAGGCGGGAGGCGGCGCAGATACGCAGTATTTT. This translates into CASSEAGGGADTQYF.